The 8 T cell receptor beta chains in this list originate from one sample, sequenced in a study of blood T cell repertoires in COVID-19. TCRdb keeps only in-frame clones here, not all; method: immunoSEQ multiplex PCR. This repertoire shows over 150,000 clones, less than 90% found once; its top ten account for roughly 14%. Sample: peripheral blood. The receptors here all came from a man younger than 30 with active or convalescent COVID-19.

J is TRBJ2-1 and V is TRBV6-5; D might be TRBD2 (5 bases). V was trimmed by 5 bases and J by 0 bases, leaving 11 bases between them. Per the germline V gene, CDR1 is MNHEY and CDR2 is SVGAGI. The CDR3 consists of 15 residues. CDR3 amino acids: CASSLAHDSYNEQFF. The DNA of the CDR3 is TGTGCCAGCAGTCTAGCCCATGACTCCTACAATGAGCAGTTCTTC.

The chain couples TRBV5-1 to TRBJ2-6, with a possible D match to TRBD1 (5 bases). This CDR3 is built from 16 residues. Germline V gene data show CDR1 as SGHRS and CDR2 as YFSETQ. Trimming shortened V by 3 bases and J by 7 bases, and 17 bases separated the two germline ends. The chain's CDR3 is CASSWVTAIGANVLTF. For the CDR3, the DNA is TGCGCCAGCAGCTGGGTGACAGCGATTGGAGCCAACGTCCTGACTTTC.

CDR3 loop: CASSRLLGGQRAEETQYF. The CDR3 DNA follows: TGCGCCAGCAGCCGACTACTAGGGGGACAGCGAGCGGAAGAGACCCAGTACTTC. The chain recombines TRBV4-3 with TRBJ2-5; 7 bases agree with TRBD1. V gave up 4 bases and J gave up 3 bases; unmatched junction bases: 17. This CDR3 has 18 residues. From germline, CDR1 is LGHNA and CDR2 YSLEER.

V is TRBV29-1 and J is TRBJ2-7, with 10 nucleotides matching TRBD1. This CDR3 contains 18 residues. V dropped 2 bases and J dropped 3; count of bases not matched to a gene: 16. Germline V gene lookup returns CDR1 SQVTM and CDR2 ANQGSEA. The CDR3 DNA sequence: TGCAGCGTTGAAAGCAGAAATATGCGGGACAGGGGCGTCTACGAGCAGTACTTC. Residues: CSVESRNMRDRGVYEQYF.

The genes are TRBV9 and TRBJ2-3; the match to TRBD2 covers 9 bases. V lost 1 base to trimming and J lost 6 bases; unmatched junction nucleotides: 15. Per germline, CDR1 SGDLS and CDR2 YYNGEE. The CDR3 loop spans 18 amino acids. CDR3 nucleotide sequence: TGTGCCAGCAGCGTACGGGGGGCTAGCGGGGCCCTAGGGGATACGCAGTATTTT. Translating it yields CASSVRGASGALGDTQYF.

The chain uses TRBV28 and TRBJ2-7; 7 bases match TRBD1. Germline V gene sequence: CDR1 MDHEN, CDR2 SYDVKM. The CDR3 contains 13 residues. The ends lost 4 bases at V and 2 bases at J; junction bases unmatched: 2. This CDR3 reads CASSWQGAYEQYF. As DNA, the CDR3 is TGTGCCAGCAGTTGGCAGGGGGCCTACGAGCAGTACTTC.

The chain has TRBV12-3 or TRBV12-4 and TRBJ2-7; no reliable D call. V lost 4 bases and J lost 4, with 8 bases in between. CDR3 size: 12 residues. In DNA, the CDR3 is TGTGCCAGCAGTTCTACAGTGTACGAGCAGTACTTC. Translation: CASSSTVYEQYF.

The rearrangement joins TRBV6-4 to TRBJ2-2; 8 bases map to TRBD1. Trimming removed 5 bases from V and 3 bases from J; junction bases left unmatched: 2. Germline V gene lookup returns CDR1 MRHNA and CDR2 SNTAGT. The CDR3 length is 14 residues. CDR3 residues: CASSKGQDTGELFF. The CDR3 coding sequence is TGTGCCAGCAGTAAGGGACAGGACACCGGGGAGCTGTTTTTT.